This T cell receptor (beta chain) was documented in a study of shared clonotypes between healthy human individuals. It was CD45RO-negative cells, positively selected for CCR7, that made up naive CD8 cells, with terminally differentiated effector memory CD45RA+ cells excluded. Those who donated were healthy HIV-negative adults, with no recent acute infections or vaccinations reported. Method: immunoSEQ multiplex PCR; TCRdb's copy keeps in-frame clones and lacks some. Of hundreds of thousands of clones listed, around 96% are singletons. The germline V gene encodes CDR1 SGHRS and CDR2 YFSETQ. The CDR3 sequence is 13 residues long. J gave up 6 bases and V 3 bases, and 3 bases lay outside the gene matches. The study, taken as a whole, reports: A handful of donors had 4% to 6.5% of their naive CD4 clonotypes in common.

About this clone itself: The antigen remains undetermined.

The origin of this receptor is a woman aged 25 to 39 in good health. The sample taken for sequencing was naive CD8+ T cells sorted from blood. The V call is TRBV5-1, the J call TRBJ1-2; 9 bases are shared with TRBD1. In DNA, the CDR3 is TGCGCCAGCAGCTGGGGACAGGGAAATGGCTACACCTTC. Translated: CASSWGQGNGYTF.